This entry lists 7 T cell receptor beta chains sequenced from one sample in a study of T cell responses to AZD1222 COVID-19 vaccine. Clones were read by immunoSEQ multiplex PCR, and TCRdb kept only the in-frame ones, dropping some. This table holds nearly 110,000 clones, 90% to 95% found once. The sample here was peripheral blood, taken 28 days after the second AZD1222 dose. The origin of the receptors is an adult who received the AZD1222 COVID-19 vaccine.

This clone came up a few times. This rearrangement joins TRBV6-1 to TRBJ1-1, with D unresolved. Germline V gene sequence: CDR1 MNHNS, CDR2 SASEGT. The length of the CDR3 is 14 residues. Trimming removed 3 bases from V and 2 bases from J, with 10 bases in between. CDR3 region: CASSDPHLNTEAFF. The CDR3 nucleotides are TGTGCCAGCAGTGACCCACACCTTAACACTGAAGCTTTCTTT.

CDR3: CASSPQPGNEKLFF. In DNA, the CDR3 is TGTGCCAGCTCACCACAGCCAGGGAATGAAAAACTGTTTTTT. The rearrangement joins TRBV18 to TRBJ1-4; tentative D call: TRBD1 (5 bases). CDR1 is KGHSH, CDR2 LQKENI, per germline. Between the trimmed V and J ends, which lost 1 base and 5 bases, there was a span of 8 bases. The length of the CDR3 is 14 residues.

This chain joins TRBV11-2 and TRBJ1-2; D perhaps matches TRBD1 (5 bases). The CDR3 runs to 13 residues. Germline V lookup: CDR1 SGHAT, CDR2 FQNNGV. Deletions cut 3 bases from V and 1 base from J, with 6 bases between. The CDR3 here is CASSFDSNYGYTF. The CDR3 DNA follows: TGTGCCAGCAGCTTTGACAGTAACTATGGCTACACCTTC.

The chain combines TRBV4-2 with TRBJ1-5; D remains unclear. Germline V lookup: CDR1 LGHNA, CDR2 YNFKEQ. The CDR3 extends over 18 amino acids. V shed 0 bases and J shed 6 bases, with 21 bases lying between them. The CDR3 loop reads CASSQDPQDRYSGQPQHF. The CDR3 region has the DNA TGTGCCAGCAGCCAAGATCCGCAGGACCGCTACTCCGGTCAGCCCCAGCATTTT.

The CDR3 here is CASSQTSGANVLTF. The DNA of the CDR3 is TGTGCCAGCAGTCAGACCTCTGGGGCCAACGTCCTGACTTTC. The chain couples TRBV28 to TRBJ2-6; D is unclear. V was cut by 5 bases and J by 0 bases, with 5 bases left in between. This CDR3 comprises 14 residues. Germline values: CDR1 MDHEN, CDR2 SYDVKM.

The V call is TRBV7-2, the J call TRBJ1-6; D remains unclear. This CDR3 has 11 amino acids. Germline V gene sequence: CDR1 SGHTA, CDR2 FQGNSA. V was trimmed by 3 bases and J by 9 bases, leaving 3 bases between them. The CDR3 region is CASSFGSPLHF. The CDR3 bases are TGTGCCAGCAGCTTTGGTTCACCCCTCCACTTT.

The chain combines TRBV5-1 with TRBJ1-2, with D tentatively TRBD1 (6 bases). CDR1 is SGHRS, CDR2 YFSETQ, per germline. This CDR3 comprises 17 residues. V lost 3 bases and J lost 8, with 26 bases in between. CDR3 in DNA: TGCGCCAGCAGCTCACAAGTTGGAGTAGGGGGAAAGGGAGGCTACACCTTC. This encodes CASSSQVGVGGKGGYTF. Filled out from reference TRBV5-1 and TRBJ1-2, the complete variable domain reads KAGVTQTPRYLIKTRGQQVTLSCSPISGHRSVSWYQQTPGQGLQFLFEYFSETQRNKGNFPGRFSGRQFSNSRSEMNVSTLELGDSALYLCASSSQVGVGGKGGYTFGSGTRLTVV.